This TCR beta chain was recovered during a study of radiation and T cells in renal cell carcinoma. At the level of the study: Nephrectomy followed 15 Gy stereotactic body radiation by 4 weeks.

Stated time point: baseline pretreatment blood. The treatment was: 15 Gy SBRT to primary tumor, nephrectomy 4 weeks later. Blood was sampled at baseline, 2 weeks and 4 weeks after SBRT. This CDR3 region has 16 residues. CDR1 and CDR2 from the germline V gene are LNHDA and SQIVND (reference sequence). With V trimmed by 5 bases and J by 4 bases, 5 bases remained unmatched. Findings of the study overall: From baseline, blood top tumor clonotypes peaked at 2 weeks post-radiation. No pretreatment tumor biopsies were available for baseline clonotypes.

About this clone: The antigen is undetermined.

Libraries were prepared by immunoSEQ multiplex PCR; TCRdb keeps only in-frame clonotypes and omits some of them. Counted here are 40,000 to 60,000 clones, 83% occurring once; the ten biggest clones make up around 31%. The receptor's source is a woman in her sixties or seventies with renal cell carcinoma. This chain joins TRBV19 and TRBJ2-2; 12 nucleotides line up with TRBD2. This specimen consisted of blood, obtained from a patient whose treatment included radiotherapy and nephrectomy. CDR3 loop: CASSPRTSGVTGELFF. CDR3 DNA sequence: TGTGCCAGTAGTCCACGGACTAGCGGGGTCACCGGGGAGCTGTTTTTT.